This TCR beta chain came from a study of blood T cell repertoires in COVID-19. Study details: Nucleic acid was either cDNA or gDNA, and it came from T cells, B-cell-depleted T cells, or PBMCs.

Germline V lookup: CDR1 SGHAT, CDR2 FQNNGV. CDR3 length: 16 amino acids. Trimming removed 4 bases from V and 0 bases from J, with 14 bases in between. Repertoires were generated with immunoSEQ multiplex PCR, while TCRdb's copy carries only in-frame clones and drops some. The data contain fewer than 450,000 clones, 87% of them singletons. Patients of the Seattle cohort, enrolled during active infection, were followed longitudinally. The source material was peripheral blood. The chain combines TRBV11-2 with TRBJ2-3; D perhaps matches TRBD2 (6 bases). The sequence derives from a woman aged 50 to 65 with COVID-19, enrolled during active disease. For the CDR3, the DNA is TGTGCCAGCAGCTCCCTGAGTAGCGGAAGCACAGATACGCAGTATTTT. Protein product: CASSSLSSGSTDTQYF.